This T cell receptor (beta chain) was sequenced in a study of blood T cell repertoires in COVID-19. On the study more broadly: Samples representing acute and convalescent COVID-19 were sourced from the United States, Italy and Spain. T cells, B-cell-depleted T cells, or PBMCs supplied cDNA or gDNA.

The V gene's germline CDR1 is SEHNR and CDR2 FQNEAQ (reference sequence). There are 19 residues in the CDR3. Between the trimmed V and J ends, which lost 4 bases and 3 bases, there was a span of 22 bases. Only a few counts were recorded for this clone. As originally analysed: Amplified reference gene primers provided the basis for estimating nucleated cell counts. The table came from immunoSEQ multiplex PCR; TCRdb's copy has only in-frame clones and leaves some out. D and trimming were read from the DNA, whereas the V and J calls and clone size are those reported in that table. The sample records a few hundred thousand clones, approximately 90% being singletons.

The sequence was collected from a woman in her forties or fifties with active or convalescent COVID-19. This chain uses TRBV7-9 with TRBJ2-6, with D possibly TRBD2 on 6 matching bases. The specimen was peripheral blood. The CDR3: CASSYIAGLRGGGANVLTF. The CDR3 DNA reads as TGTGCCAGCAGCTACATTGCGGGACTGAGGGGAGGTGGGGCCAACGTCCTGACTTTC.